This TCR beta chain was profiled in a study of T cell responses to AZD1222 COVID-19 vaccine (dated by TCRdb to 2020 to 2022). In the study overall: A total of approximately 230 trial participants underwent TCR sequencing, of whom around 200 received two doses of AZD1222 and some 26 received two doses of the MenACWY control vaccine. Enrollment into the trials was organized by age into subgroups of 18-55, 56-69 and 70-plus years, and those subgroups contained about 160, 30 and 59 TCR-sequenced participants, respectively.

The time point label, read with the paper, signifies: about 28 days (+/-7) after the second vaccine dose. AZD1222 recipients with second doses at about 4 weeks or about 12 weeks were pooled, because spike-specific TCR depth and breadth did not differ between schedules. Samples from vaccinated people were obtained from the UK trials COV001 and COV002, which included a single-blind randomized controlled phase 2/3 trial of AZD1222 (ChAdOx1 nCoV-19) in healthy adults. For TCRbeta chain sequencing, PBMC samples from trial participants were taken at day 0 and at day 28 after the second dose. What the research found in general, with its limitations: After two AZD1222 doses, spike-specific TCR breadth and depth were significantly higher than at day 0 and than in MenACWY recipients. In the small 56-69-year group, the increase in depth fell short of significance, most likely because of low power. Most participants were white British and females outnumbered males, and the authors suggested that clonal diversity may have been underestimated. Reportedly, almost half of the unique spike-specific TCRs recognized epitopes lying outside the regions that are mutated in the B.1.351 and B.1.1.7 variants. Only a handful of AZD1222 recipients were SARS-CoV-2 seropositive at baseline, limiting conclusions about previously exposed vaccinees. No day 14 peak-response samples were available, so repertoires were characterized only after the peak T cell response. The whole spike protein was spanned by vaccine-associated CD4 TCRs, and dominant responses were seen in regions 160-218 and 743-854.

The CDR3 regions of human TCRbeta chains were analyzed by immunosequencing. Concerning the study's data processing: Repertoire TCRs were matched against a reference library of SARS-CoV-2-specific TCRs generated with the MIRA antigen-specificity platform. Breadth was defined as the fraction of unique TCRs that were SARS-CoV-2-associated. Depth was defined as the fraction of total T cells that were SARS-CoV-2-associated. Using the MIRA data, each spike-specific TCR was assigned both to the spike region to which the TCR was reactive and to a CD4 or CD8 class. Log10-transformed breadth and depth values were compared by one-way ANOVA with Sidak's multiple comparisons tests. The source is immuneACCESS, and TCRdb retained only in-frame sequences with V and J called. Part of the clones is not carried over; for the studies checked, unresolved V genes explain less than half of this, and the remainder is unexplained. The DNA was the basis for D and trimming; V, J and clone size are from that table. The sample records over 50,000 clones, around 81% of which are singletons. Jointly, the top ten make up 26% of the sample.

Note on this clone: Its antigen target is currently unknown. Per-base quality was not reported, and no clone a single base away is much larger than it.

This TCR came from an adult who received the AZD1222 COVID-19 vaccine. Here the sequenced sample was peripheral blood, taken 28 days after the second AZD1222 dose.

The CDR3 loop reads CASSLQDNEQFF. The sequenced DNA is TGCGCCAGCAGCTTGCAGGACAATGAGCAGTTCTTC. In this chain, TRBV5-1 is recombined with TRBJ2-1; the D segment cannot be called with confidence. V and J lose 1 base and 5 bases, and a span of 4 bases separates them. From the cysteine up to the phenylalanine, the CDR3 has a length of 12 residues. Just CDR3 DNA is preserved here, 36 bases in frame from base 1. According to the germline V gene, CDR1 reads SGHRS and CDR2 reads YFSETQ.